Below are 9 T cell receptor beta chains sequenced from a single sample in a study of shared clonotypes between healthy human individuals (dated by TCRdb to 2020 to 2021). Library preparation was by the immunoSEQ multiplex PCR assay. Imported from immuneACCESS, the table was reduced by TCRdb to in-frame sequences with V and J called. These copies leave out some clones; in studies compared against another copy, an unresolved V gene accounts for under half, and the cause of the remainder is not known. Counted in this sample were about 2 million clones; roughly 94% of them appeared once. The top ten hold around 1.1% of the sample. CD8 naive samples consisted of CD45RO-negative cells that were positively selected for CCR7, yielding a CD45RA+CCR7+ population without TemRA cells. The sample consisted of naive CD8+ T cells sorted from blood. Per the publication, the cell subset or site label means: CD45RA+CCR7+. Every receptor here comes from a man aged 18 to 35 in good health.

The chain recombines TRBV14 with TRBJ2-5; D tentatively fits TRBD1 or TRBD2 (5 bases each). V was trimmed by 2 bases and J by 4 bases, leaving 11 bases between them. The CDR3 is 14 amino acids. Germline V gene data show CDR1 as SGHDN and CDR2 as FVKESK. The CDR3 DNA reads as TGTGCCAGCAGCCAACGGGGCTGGGGAGAGACCCAGTACTTC. This codes for CASSQRGWGETQYF.

Comment on this clone: The sample has other DNA sequences that encode this CDR3 too. This chain connects TRBV27 to TRBJ2-3; 13 positions agree with TRBD2. The V segment lost 1 base and the J segment 3 bases; nucleotides outside the gene matches: 4. The CDR3 spans 17 residues. The V gene's germline CDR1 is MNHEY and CDR2 SMNVEV (reference sequence). DNA of the CDR3: TGTGCCAGCAGTTTATTGGGGACTAGCGGGAATACAGATACGCAGTATTTT. Encoded protein: CASSLLGTSGNTDTQYF.

The chain is built from TRBV27 and TRBJ2-3; 10 bases are a match to TRBD2. The V and J ends lost 6 bases and 2 bases, in that order; junction bases with no gene match: 2. CDR1 and CDR2 from the germline V gene are MNHEY and SMNVEV (reference sequence). This CDR3 is 14 amino acids long. The CDR3: CASSGLADTDTQYF. Written as DNA, the CDR3 is TGTGCCAGCAGCGGACTAGCGGACACAGATACGCAGTATTTT.

The genes are TRBV6-6 and TRBJ1-5, with D unclear. The CDR3 consists of 14 residues. V lost 2 bases, J lost 3 bases, and 8 bases lay in between. Per the germline V gene, CDR1 is MNHNY and CDR2 is SVGAGI (reference sequence). CDR3 DNA: TGTGCCAGCAGTTACGTGGCTAACAATCAGCCCCAGCATTTT. It translates to CASSYVANNQPQHF.

This chain connects TRBV28 to TRBJ1-3; 9 bases agree with TRBD1. Per germline, CDR1 MDHEN and CDR2 SYDVKM. The CDR3 loop spans 15 amino acids. J was trimmed by 8 bases and V by 5 bases; bases with no gene match: 10. The CDR3 spells CASSPRTGVQDTIYF. DNA for the CDR3: TGTGCCAGCAGTCCAAGGACAGGGGTCCAGGACACCATATATTTT. Using reference TRBV28 and TRBJ1-3 for the parts outside the CDR3, the full variable domain is DVKVTQSSRYLVKRTGEKVFLECVQDMDHENMFWYRQDPGLGLRLIYFSYDVKMKEKGDIPEGYSVSREKKERFSLILESASTNQTSMYLCASSPRTGVQDTIYFGEGSWLTVV.

The chain recombines TRBV27 with TRBJ2-7; the D gene is possibly TRBD2 (5 bases). Germline V gene data show CDR1 as MNHEY and CDR2 as SMNVEV (reference sequence). V lost 0 bases to trimming and J lost 1 base, with 10 bases between them. There are 15 residues in the CDR3. The CDR3 bases are TGTGCCAGCAGTTTATCGGTAGCGCCTTCCTACGAGCAGTACTTC. Translating it yields CASSLSVAPSYEQYF.

The chain carries TRBV7-9 and TRBJ2-7; 9 nucleotides agree with TRBD1. Germline trimming cut 3 bases from V and 4 bases from J; bases unmatched to any gene: 4. The germline gives CDR1 SEHNR, CDR2 FQNEAQ (reference sequence). This CDR3 comprises 14 residues. The CDR3 reads CASSFETGGYEQYF. Here the CDR3 DNA reads TGTGCCAGCAGCTTCGAGACAGGGGGGTACGAGCAGTACTTC.

This rearrangement joins TRBV10-2 to TRBJ2-5; D perhaps matches TRBD1 (6 bases). Trimming shortened V by 0 bases and J by 0 bases, and 11 bases separated the two germline ends. The CDR3 consists of 16 residues. Germline-derived CDR1 and CDR2 are WSHSY and SAAADI. CDR3 nucleotides: TGCGCCAGCAGTGAGTCGACAGGCATTCACCAAGAGACCCAGTACTTC. It yields the protein CASSESTGIHQETQYF.

This rearrangement joins TRBV5-4 to TRBJ2-7, with TRBD2 identical over 11 bases. Unmatched junction bases numbered 9, after V lost 4 bases and J lost 6 bases. This CDR3 comprises 15 residues. Germline V gives CDR1 SGHNT, CDR2 YYREEE (reference sequence). Here the CDR3 DNA reads TGTGCCAGCAGCCCGGACCTTAGCGGGAGGGGCGAGCAGTACTTC. As protein: CASSPDLSGRGEQYF.